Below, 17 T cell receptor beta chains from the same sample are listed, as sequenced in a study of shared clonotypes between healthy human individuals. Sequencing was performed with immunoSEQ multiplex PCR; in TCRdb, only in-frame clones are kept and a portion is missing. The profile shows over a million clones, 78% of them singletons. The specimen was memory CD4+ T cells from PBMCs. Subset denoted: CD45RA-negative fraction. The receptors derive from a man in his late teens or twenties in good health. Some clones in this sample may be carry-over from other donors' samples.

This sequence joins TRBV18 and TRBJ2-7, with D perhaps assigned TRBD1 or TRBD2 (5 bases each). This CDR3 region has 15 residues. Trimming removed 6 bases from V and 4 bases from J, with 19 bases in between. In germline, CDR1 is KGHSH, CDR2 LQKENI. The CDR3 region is CASSLLGTALYEQYF. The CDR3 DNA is TGTGCCAGCTCCCTTCTCGGGACCGCGCTTTACGAGCAGTACTTC. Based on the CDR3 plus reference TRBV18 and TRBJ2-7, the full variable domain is NAGVMQNPRHLVRRRGQEARLRCSPMKGHSHVYWYRQLPEEGLKFMVYLQKENIIDESGMPKERFSAEFPKEGPSILRIQQVVRGDSAAYFCASSLLGTALYEQYFGPGTRLTVT.

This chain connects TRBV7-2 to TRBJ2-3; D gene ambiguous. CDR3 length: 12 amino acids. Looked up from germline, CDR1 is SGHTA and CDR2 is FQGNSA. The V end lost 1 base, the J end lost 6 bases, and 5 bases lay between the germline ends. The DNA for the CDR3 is TGTGCCAGCAGCTTAGACCGGGATACGCAGTATTTT. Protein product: CASSLDRDTQYF.

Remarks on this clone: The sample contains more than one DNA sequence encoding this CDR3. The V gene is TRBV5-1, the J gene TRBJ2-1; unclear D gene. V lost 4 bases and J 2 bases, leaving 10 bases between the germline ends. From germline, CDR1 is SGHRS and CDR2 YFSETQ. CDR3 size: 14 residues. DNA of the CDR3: TGCGCCAGCAGCCTCGGATCGGCCTACAATGAGCAGTTCTTC. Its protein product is CASSLGSAYNEQFF.

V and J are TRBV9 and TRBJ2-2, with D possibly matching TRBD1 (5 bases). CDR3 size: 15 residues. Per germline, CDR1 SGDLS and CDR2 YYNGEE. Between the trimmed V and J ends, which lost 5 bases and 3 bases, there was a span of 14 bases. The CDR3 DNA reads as TGTGCCAGCAGTGAATGGCAGGGCTACACCGGGGAGCTGTTTTTT. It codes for CASSEWQGYTGELFF.

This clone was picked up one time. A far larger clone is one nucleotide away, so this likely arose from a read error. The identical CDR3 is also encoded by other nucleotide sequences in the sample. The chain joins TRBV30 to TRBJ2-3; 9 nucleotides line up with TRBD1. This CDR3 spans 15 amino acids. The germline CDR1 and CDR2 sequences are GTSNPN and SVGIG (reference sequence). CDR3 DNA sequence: TGTGCCTTTTACTCCGGGACAGGGATGGCAGATACACAGTATTTT. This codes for CAFYSGTGMADTQYF.

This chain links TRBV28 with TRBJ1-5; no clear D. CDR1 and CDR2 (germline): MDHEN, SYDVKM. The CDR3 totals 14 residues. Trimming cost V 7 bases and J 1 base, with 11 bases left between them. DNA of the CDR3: TGTGCCAGCACCCATAGGGCCAGCAATCAGCCCCAGCATTTT. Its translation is CASTHRASNQPQHF.

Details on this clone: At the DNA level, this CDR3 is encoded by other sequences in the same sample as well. The CDR3 loop reads CSVVGASYEQYF. The CDR3 DNA reads TGCAGCGTTGTCGGTGCCTCCTACGAGCAGTACTTC. The chain links TRBV29-1 to TRBJ2-7; D uncertain. Looked up from germline, CDR1 is SQVTM and CDR2 is ANQGSEA. The CDR3 contains 12 residues. Trimming removed 4 bases at V and 0 bases at J, with 7 bases between.

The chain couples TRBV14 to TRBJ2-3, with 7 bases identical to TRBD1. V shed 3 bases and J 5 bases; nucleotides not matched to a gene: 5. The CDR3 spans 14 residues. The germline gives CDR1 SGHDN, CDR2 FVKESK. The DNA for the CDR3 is TGTGCCAGCAGCCAGGGACAGCGTAAAGATACGCAGTATTTT. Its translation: CASSQGQRKDTQYF.

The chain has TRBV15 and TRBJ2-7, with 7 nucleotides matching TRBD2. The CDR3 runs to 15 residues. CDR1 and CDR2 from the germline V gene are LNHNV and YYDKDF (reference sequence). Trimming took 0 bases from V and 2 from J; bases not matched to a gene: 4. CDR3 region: CATSRDLAATYEQYF. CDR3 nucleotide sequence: TGTGCCACCAGCAGAGATCTAGCGGCAACCTACGAGCAGTACTTC.

In DNA form, the CDR3 reads TGTGCCAGCAGCTTAGGGCTAGCCGGGGGGACCCAGTACTTC. The encoded protein is CASSLGLAGGTQYF. The V gene is TRBV7-6, the J gene TRBJ2-5; the D gene is possibly TRBD2 (6 bases). This CDR3 spans 14 amino acids. V was clipped by 1 base and J by 7 bases, with 13 bases between them. Germline CDR1 SGHVS, CDR2 FNYEAQ.

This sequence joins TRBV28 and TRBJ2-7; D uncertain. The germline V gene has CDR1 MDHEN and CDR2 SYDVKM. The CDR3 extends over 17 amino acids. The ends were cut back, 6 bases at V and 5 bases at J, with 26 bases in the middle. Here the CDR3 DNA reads TGTGCCAGCAGCACGTTTTCGAGAACCCCTTCGATCCACGAGCAGTACTTC. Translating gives CASSTFSRTPSIHEQYF. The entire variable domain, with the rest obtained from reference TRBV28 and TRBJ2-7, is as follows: DVKVTQSSRYLVKRTGEKVFLECVQDMDHENMFWYRQDPGLGLRLIYFSYDVKMKEKGDIPEGYSVSREKKERFSLILESASTNQTSMYLCASSTFSRTPSIHEQYFGPGTRLTVT.

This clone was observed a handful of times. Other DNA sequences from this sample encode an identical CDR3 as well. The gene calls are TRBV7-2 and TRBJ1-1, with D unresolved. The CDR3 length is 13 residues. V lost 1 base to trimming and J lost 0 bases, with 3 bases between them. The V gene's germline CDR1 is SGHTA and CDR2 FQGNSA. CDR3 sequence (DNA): TGTGCCAGCAGCTTAGACATGAACACTGAAGCTTTCTTT. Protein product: CASSLDMNTEAFF.

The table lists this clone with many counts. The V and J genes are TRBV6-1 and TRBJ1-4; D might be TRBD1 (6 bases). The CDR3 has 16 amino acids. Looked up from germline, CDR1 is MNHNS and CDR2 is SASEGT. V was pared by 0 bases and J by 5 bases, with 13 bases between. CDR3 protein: CASSEARGQANEKLFF. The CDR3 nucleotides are TGTGCCAGCAGTGAAGCCCGGGGACAAGCAAATGAAAAACTGTTTTTT.

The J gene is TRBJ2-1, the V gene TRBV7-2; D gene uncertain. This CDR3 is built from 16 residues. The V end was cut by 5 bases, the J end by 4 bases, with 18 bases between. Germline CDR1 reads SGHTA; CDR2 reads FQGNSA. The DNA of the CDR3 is TGTGCCAGCAGCCACGCCTCTACCCAGAATTACAATGAGCAGTTCTTC. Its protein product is CASSHASTQNYNEQFF.

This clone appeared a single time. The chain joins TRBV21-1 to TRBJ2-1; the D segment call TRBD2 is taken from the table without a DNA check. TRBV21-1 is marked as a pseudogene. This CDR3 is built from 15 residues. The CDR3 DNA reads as TGTGCCAGCACCCCACCAGGACTAGCGGACAATGAGCAGTTCTTC. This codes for CASTPPGLADNEQFF.

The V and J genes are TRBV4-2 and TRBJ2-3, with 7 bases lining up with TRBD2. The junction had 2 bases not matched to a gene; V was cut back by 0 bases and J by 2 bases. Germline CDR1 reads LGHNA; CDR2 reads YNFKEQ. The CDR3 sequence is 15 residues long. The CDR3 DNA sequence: TGTGCCAGCAGCCAAGATGGGGACTACACAGATACGCAGTATTTT. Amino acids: CASSQDGDYTDTQYF.

CDR3 residues: CASSLGGTGGSEQYF. The DNA of the CDR3 is TGTGCCAGCAGCTTGGGTGGGACAGGAGGTTCCGAGCAGTACTTC. The rearrangement uses TRBV5-4 and TRBJ2-7, with 8 bases aligning to TRBD1. This CDR3 spans 15 amino acids. The V segment lost 0 bases and the J segment 6 bases; nucleotides outside the gene matches: 8. Germline CDR1 and CDR2: SGHNT and YYREEE (reference sequence).